A selection of T cell receptor beta chains follows, all from one sample in a study of shared clonotypes between healthy human individuals. Only in-frame clones appear in the TCRdb table, and some are missing; sequencing was by immunoSEQ multiplex PCR. The sample includes 600,000 to 750,000 clones, about 90% of them seen just once. Sequences were obtained from memory CD8+ T cells from PBMCs. These receptors were obtained from a man younger than 30 in good health. Some clones in this sample may be carry-over from other donors' samples. Both conserved end residues are part of each CDR3. Fields, in order: V gene, D gene, J gene, clone size, CDR3 DNA, CDR3 protein. The D gene is left open where the match is weak. Clone size is given for some rows only: seen once, a few or many times, or a class if the clone is expanded.

TRBV27,TRBD2,TRBJ2-1,once,TGTGCCAGCAGTATACTAGCGGGAGAGTACAATGAGCAGTTCTTC,CASSILAGEYNEQFF
TRBV6-6,-,TRBJ2-7,-,TGTGCCAGCAGCCTCGGACAGACCTACGAGCAGTACTTC,CASSLGQTYEQYF
TRBV9,-,TRBJ1-3,-,TGTGCCAGCAGCGTAGGCCCAGGACCCTCTGGAAACACCATATATTTT,CASSVGPGPSGNTIYF
TRBV5-4,-,TRBJ2-3,-,TGTGCCAGCAGCCCATCGGGACTTACAGATACGCAGTATTTT,CASSPSGLTDTQYF
TRBV4-1,TRBD2,TRBJ2-5,-,TGCGCCAGCAGCCAAGGCCGAGCGGGAGTAGACCAAGAGACCCAGTACTTC,CASSQGRAGVDQETQYF
TRBV28,-,TRBJ1-5,-,TGTGCCAGCAGTCCTTGGGGAGGTTGGCCCCAGCATTTT,CASSPWGGWPQHF
TRBV19,-,TRBJ1-2,few,TGTGCCAGTAGTCTTGCGTTGGGGGTAGACTATGGCTACACCTTC,CASSLALGVDYGYTF
TRBV4-1,TRBD2,TRBJ2-1,-,TGCGCCAGCAGCCAAGGGCCCAGCGGGGTTGAGCAGTTCTTC,CASSQGPSGVEQFF
TRBV11-2,TRBD1,TRBJ1-4,-,TGTGCCAGCAGCCCAGGGACAGTGGCAACTAATGAAAAACTGTTTTTT,CASSPGTVATNEKLFF
TRBV7-7,TRBD1,TRBJ2-3,-,TGTGCCAGCAGCCAGGGACGACAGGGGAGAACAGATACGCAGTATTTT,CASSQGRQGRTDTQYF
TRBV9,-,TRBJ1-1,few,TGTGCCAGCAGCCTCCAGGGCGGCACTGAAGCTTTCTTT,CASSLQGGTEAFF
TRBV9,TRBD1,TRBJ1-1,-,TGTGCCAGCAGCGTAAGGGACAGGGGGATTTCTGGGGCAACAACTGAAGCTTTCTTT,CASSVRDRGISGATTEAFF